Listed below are T cell receptor beta chains from one sample, sequenced in a study of human T cells and chemical hapten exposure. One entry per CDR3 protein, called by TCRdb with MiXCR from the RACE reads. The sample yields some 100,000 distinct CDR3 sequences, roughly 10% seen once. The sample was whole blood, taken in connection with sensitization to the hapten diphenylcyclopropenone (DPC). The receptor set was obtained from a woman in her thirties or forties with alopecia areata. Some clones in this sample may be carry-over from other donors' samples. Each CDR3 is given with its conserved first and last residue. A D gene is named only where the DNA matches it firmly. Size values are once, few and many counts, or a class for expanded clones, and some rows have none.

many,TRBV6-2/TRBV6-3,-,TRBJ2-5,TGTGCCAGCAGTTACGCAGTACAAGAGACCCAGTACTTC,CASSYAVQETQYF
few,TRBV7-2,-,TRBJ1-2,TGTGCCAGCAGCCGCGGCGGGGTGGCGGACTATGGCTACACCTTC,CASSRGGVADYGYTF
medium-sized,TRBV6-6,-,TRBJ1-2,TGTGCCAGCACAATGGGGAACTATGGCTACACCTTC,CASTMGNYGYTF
-,TRBV20-1,-,TRBJ2-2,TGCAGTGCTAGAGAAGTTAACGCGAACACCGGGGAGCTGTTTTTT,CSAREVNANTGELFF
-,TRBV5-4,TRBD2,TRBJ2-1,TGTGCCAGCAGCCACTCCCTAGCGGGGGTTCTCTTC,CASSHSLAGVLF
-,TRBV6-9,TRBD1,TRBJ1-5,TGTGCCAGCAGTTACCCCTGGACAGGGGGCATGTATAGCAATCAGCCCCAGCATTTT,CASSYPWTGGMYSNQPQHF
few,TRBV5-6,TRBD1,TRBJ2-7,TGTGCCAGCAGCTTTTTCGTAAGCCCGGGACAGGGTGCATCCTACGAGCAGTACTTC,CASSFFVSPGQGASYEQYF
-,TRBV4-1,TRBD2,TRBJ2-3,TGCGCCAGCAGCCTGACTAGCGGCCAGGCAGATACGCAGTATTTT,CASSLTSGQADTQYF
many,TRBV12-3/TRBV12-4,-,TRBJ1-1,TGTGCCAGCAGTTTTAGAAGAGTGATTGAAGCTTTCTTT,CASSFRRVIEAFF
many,TRBV28,TRBD1,TRBJ1-5,TGTGCCAGCAGTTATACCGGGACAGGGAAGGGTCAGCCCCAGCATTTT,CASSYTGTGKGQPQHF
-,TRBV21-1,-,TRBJ2-7,TGTGCCAGCAGCAATATCGGTCAGGTCTCCTACAAGCAGTACTTC,CASSNIGQVSYKQYF
few,TRBV27,TRBD2,TRBJ2-3,TGTGCCAGCAGTATTCTAGCGGGGAAGGGCACAGATACGCAGTATTTT,CASSILAGKGTDTQYF
many,TRBV27,-,TRBJ1-1,TGTGCCAGCAGTGCCAGACGTTGGAACACTGAAGCTTTCTTT,CASSARRWNTEAFF
many,TRBV5-5,-,TRBJ2-7,TGTGCCAGCAGCTTCGACGGGAGACACGAGCAGTACTTC,CASSFDGRHEQYF
few,TRBV7-2,TRBD1,TRBJ2-5,TGTGCCAGCAGCCATAATACAGGGGCACAAGAGACCCAGTACTTC,CASSHNTGAQETQYF
many,TRBV6-1,-,TRBJ2-3,TGTGCCAGCAGTGCGGGGCCTAGCACAGATACGCAGTATTTT,CASSAGPSTDTQYF
-,TRBV20-1,-,TRBJ2-1,TGCAGTGCTAACCCCCCAGGGCTAGCGTACAATGAGCAGTTCTTC,CSANPPGLAYNEQFF
-,TRBV4-2,-,TRBJ1-6,TGTGCCAGCAGCCCGGGGGCGCTATATAATTCACCCCTCCACTTT,CASSPGALYNSPLHF
many,TRBV20-1,-,TRBJ2-7,TGCAGTGCTCCGGACAGCTACGAGCAGTACTTC,CSAPDSYEQYF
many,TRBV5-4,-,TRBJ1-1,TGTGCCAGCAGTTCGGGGGGATACTCGAACACTGAAGCTTTCTTT,CASSSGGYSNTEAFF
few,TRBV27,TRBD1,TRBJ2-3,TGTGCCAGCGGCACAGGGGGCACAGATACGCAGTATTTT,CASGTGGTDTQYF
few,TRBV20-1,-,TRBJ2-5,TGCAGTGCTAGAGTGGTTGAGACCCAGTACTTC,CSARVVETQYF
few,TRBV5-5,-,TRBJ1-1,TGTGCCAGCAGCTGGGTTGAGTACACTGAAGCTTTCTTT,CASSWVEYTEAFF
many,TRBV7-8,TRBD2,TRBJ2-4,TGTGCCAGCAGCTTAAGTAACACCGGGACTAGAGCCAAAAACATTCAGTACTTC,CASSLSNTGTRAKNIQYF
many,TRBV29-1,-,TRBJ1-2,TGCAGCGTTGAGCGGGCTAACTATGGCTACACCTTC,CSVERANYGYTF
many,TRBV6-6,-,TRBJ2-4,TGTGCCAGCAGTTACCCGGAGGGACTGGAGTACTTC,CASSYPEGLEYF
few,TRBV28,-,TRBJ2-7,TGTGCCAGCAGTTTAGTCATGTACGAGCAGTACTTC,CASSLVMYEQYF
few,TRBV6-5,TRBD2,TRBJ2-7,TGTGCCAGCAGTAGGGCGAGAGGCGGGAGGAACGAGCAGTACTTC,CASSRARGGRNEQYF
many,TRBV5-1,-,TRBJ1-1,TGCGCCAGCATGGGGCCAGGGAACACTGAAGCTTTCTTT,CASMGPGNTEAFF
many,TRBV29-1,-,TRBJ2-5,TGCAGCGTTGTCAGGGGACAAGAGACCCAGTACTTC,CSVVRGQETQYF
many,TRBV7-8,-,TRBJ1-3,TGTGCCAGCAGCTTAATAGCAGCCCAAAGCTCTGGAAACACCATATATTTT,CASSLIAAQSSGNTIYF
many,TRBV6-6,-,TRBJ1-2,TGTGCCAGCGGGGCAGGAGCTAACTATGGCTACACCTTC,CASGAGANYGYTF
many,TRBV12-3/TRBV12-4,-,TRBJ1-5,TGTGCCAGCAGTTTTTCGATCGAGCCCCAGCATTTT,CASSFSIEPQHF
few,TRBV6-6,TRBD1,TRBJ2-3,TGTGCCAGCAGTGGACAGGGGGCAGGGTCAGATACGCAGTATTTT,CASSGQGAGSDTQYF
many,TRBV28,-,TRBJ1-1,TGTGCCAGCACCGAAGACGCAAAGAACACTGAAGCTTTCTTT,CASTEDAKNTEAFF
-,TRBV5-1,TRBD1,TRBJ1-2,TGCGCCAGCAGCTCAGCCTCCGGGACAGGGGAAGGCTACACCTTC,CASSSASGTGEGYTF
few,TRBV6-5,-,TRBJ2-3,TGTGCCAGCAGCCGCTGGGGAGCAGATACGCAGTATTTT,CASSRWGADTQYF
-,TRBV27,TRBD2,TRBJ2-5,TGTGCCAGCAGGCGGGGGGACCAAGAGACCCAGTACTTC,CASRRGDQETQYF